These 7 T cell receptor beta chains share one sample of origin, sequenced in a study of CD8+ T cells in alopecia areata. Extraction and reverse transcription of RNA yielded cDNA as the sequencing template. Repertoires were generated with immunoSEQ multiplex PCR, while TCRdb's copy carries only in-frame clones and drops some. The sample records about 120,000 clones, 35% to 45% being singletons. Input material: CD4+ T cells sorted from blood. Every receptor here comes from a human donor with alopecia areata.

The chain employs TRBV6-5 and TRBJ2-3, with D possibly TRBD2 on 6 matching bases. This CDR3 region has 15 residues. Germline CDR1 reads MNHEY; CDR2 reads SVGAGI. Trimming removed 6 bases from V and 0 bases from J, with 13 bases in between. The CDR3 DNA follows: TGTGCCAGCAGCTGGACTACCGCTAGCACAGATACGCAGTATTTT. Translation gives CASSWTTASTDTQYF.

The chain links TRBV7-9 to TRBJ1-6, with D uncertain. The germline V gene has CDR1 SEHNR and CDR2 FQNEAQ (reference sequence). The ends were cut back, 5 bases at V and 8 bases at J, with 13 bases in the middle. The length of the CDR3 is 14 residues. DNA for the CDR3: TGTGCCAGCAGCGCTGGACCTGGAGATTCACCCCTCCACTTT. Protein sequence: CASSAGPGDSPLHF.

The chain recombines TRBV4-1 with TRBJ2-7; D uncertain. The CDR3 extends over 14 amino acids. Per the germline V gene, CDR1 is MGHRA and CDR2 is YSYEKL. V dropped 5 bases and J dropped 4 bases, with 15 bases sitting between them. CDR3 bases: TGCGCCAGCAGCAACCCACGGCAGTCTTACGAGCAGTACTTC. Amino acids: CASSNPRQSYEQYF.

This clone was counted a few times. This sequence joins TRBV28 and TRBJ2-3; D may match TRBD1 or TRBD2 (5 bases each). Per the germline V gene, CDR1 is MDHEN and CDR2 is SYDVKM. V was clipped by 7 bases and J by 0 bases, with 8 bases between them. The CDR3 contains 13 residues. The CDR3 bases are TGTGCCAGCATAAGGGACAGCACAGATACGCAGTATTTT. Residues: CASIRDSTDTQYF.

The CDR3 nucleotides are TGCAGCGTTTTCCAACCTGGGGCCAACGTCCTGACTTTC. It yields the protein CSVFQPGANVLTF. The rearrangement links TRBV29-1 to TRBJ2-6; D gene unclear. V dropped 5 bases and J dropped 2 bases, with 7 bases sitting between them. Germline-derived CDR1 and CDR2 are SQVTM and ANQGSEA. This CDR3 comprises 13 residues.

This sequence joins TRBV5-1 and TRBJ2-1; 9 positions agree with TRBD1. Germline CDR1 and CDR2: SGHRS and YFSETQ. V lost 0 bases to trimming and J lost 4 bases; unmatched junction nucleotides: 5. This CDR3 is 16 amino acids long. CDR3 residues: CASSLDQTGGYNEQFF. The CDR3, as DNA: TGCGCCAGCAGCTTGGACCAGACAGGGGGATACAATGAGCAGTTCTTC.

The genes are TRBV30 and TRBJ2-3; 7 bases are shared with TRBD2. V was clipped by 1 base and J by 6 bases; unmatched bases: 10. The CDR3 contains 15 residues. CDR1 GTSNPN and CDR2 SVGIG come from the germline V gene (reference sequence). The CDR3 DNA reads as TGTGCCTGGAGTGGTCGGCGGGAGAGTGCGGATACGCAGTATTTT. This gives the protein CAWSGRRESADTQYF.